Listed below are T cell receptor beta chains from one sample, sequenced in a study of Tregs in tolerant kidney transplant recipients. Assay: immunoSEQ multiplex PCR; the TCRdb copy retains only in-frame clones and omits some. Of about 100,000 clones detected, approximately 93% appear once; the ten largest clones hold 0.4% to 0.55%. Here the sequenced sample was CD4+ T cells from blood, taken before the transplant. The source of these receptors is a human donor who received a combined kidney and bone marrow transplant. The conserved cysteine and the conserved F or W are not part of the CDR3 here. Each record gives: J gene, V gene, CDR3 protein.

J: TRBJ1-1
V: TRBV5-6
CDR3: ASSLGTGAENTEAF

J: TRBJ2-1
V: TRBV30
CDR3: AWSVLGGTDYNEQF

J: TRBJ1-5
V: TRBV30
CDR3: AWSVLRGAEAQH

J: TRBJ2-1
V: TRBV15
CDR3: ATSRAVAGGRNEQF

J: TRBJ2-5
V: TRBV5-1
CDR3: ASSLERGGETQY

J: TRBJ2-2
V: TRBV4-2
CDR3: ASSQVSSSTGELF

J: TRBJ1-2
V: TRBV15
CDR3: ATSSLLTGDSNYGYT

J: TRBJ1-2
V: TRBV28
CDR3: ASSRGQHYGYT

J: TRBJ2-7
V: TRBV28
CDR3: ASRPYRKNSYEQY

J: TRBJ2-5
V: TRBV2
CDR3: ASIRGTGTTGTQY

J: TRBJ2-1
V: TRBV11-3
CDR3: ASSQQGTSGNEQF

J: TRBJ2-5
V: TRBV9
CDR3: ASSVGMWQDRKTQY

J: TRBJ2-2
V: TRBV11-2
CDR3: ASSSGTSGNTGELF

J: TRBJ2-1
V: TRBV19
CDR3: ASSRGWEAGRNEQF

J: TRBJ1-2
V: TRBV2
CDR3: ASSHRAGAANYGYT

J: TRBJ1-2
V: TRBV7-8
CDR3: ASSLTAGDRGYT

J: TRBJ2-2
V: TRBV9
CDR3: ASSPLRSGRPAGELF

J: TRBJ2-3
V: TRBV14
CDR3: ASSQVRTDTQY

J: TRBJ2-1
V: TRBV29-1
CDR3: SAGGGRGDHEQF

J: TRBJ1-1
V: TRBV10-3
CDR3: AIRPTPENTEAF

J: TRBJ2-5
V: TRBV7-2
CDR3: ASSPPGLAGETQY

J: TRBJ1-4
V: TRBV27
CDR3: ASSLSTAATNEKLF

J: TRBJ1-1
V: TRBV7-2
CDR3: ASSLGVGSFYTEAF

J: TRBJ2-3
V: TRBV6-6
CDR3: ASTLVKGNTDTQY

J: TRBJ2-5
V: TRBV2
CDR3: ASRVGEGGTQY

J: TRBJ2-3
V: TRBV5-1
CDR3: ASSFRLAGGSTDTQY

J: TRBJ2-3
V: TRBV4-2
CDR3: ASSQGGSSDTQY

J: TRBJ1-5
V: TRBV7-3
CDR3: ASSELGDFSNQPQH

J: TRBJ2-7
V: TRBV11-3
CDR3: ASSLRRGNYEQY

J: TRBJ1-5
V: TRBV6-1
CDR3: ASSAKERDGVNQPQH

J: TRBJ2-3
V: TRBV13
CDR3: ASSFSRGGGAGTDTQY

J: TRBJ2-7
V: TRBV5-1
CDR3: ASSFGTARGYEQY

J: TRBJ1-2
V: TRBV6-6
CDR3: ASTLRDGQGVYGYT

J: TRBJ1-2
V: TRBV19
CDR3: ASSTAPTGNYGYT

J: TRBJ2-2
V: TRBV11-3
CDR3: ASSEDRGATGELF

J: TRBJ2-7
V: TRBV19
CDR3: ASSIHKGLEQY

J: TRBJ1-2
V: TRBV6-5
CDR3: ASSNLFGDGYT

J: TRBJ2-4
V: TRBV6-5
CDR3: ASSYSRQPNIQY

J: TRBJ2-7
V: TRBV2
CDR3: ASASGTGGYEQY

J: TRBJ2-3
V: TRBV9
CDR3: ASSVGAVSTDTQY